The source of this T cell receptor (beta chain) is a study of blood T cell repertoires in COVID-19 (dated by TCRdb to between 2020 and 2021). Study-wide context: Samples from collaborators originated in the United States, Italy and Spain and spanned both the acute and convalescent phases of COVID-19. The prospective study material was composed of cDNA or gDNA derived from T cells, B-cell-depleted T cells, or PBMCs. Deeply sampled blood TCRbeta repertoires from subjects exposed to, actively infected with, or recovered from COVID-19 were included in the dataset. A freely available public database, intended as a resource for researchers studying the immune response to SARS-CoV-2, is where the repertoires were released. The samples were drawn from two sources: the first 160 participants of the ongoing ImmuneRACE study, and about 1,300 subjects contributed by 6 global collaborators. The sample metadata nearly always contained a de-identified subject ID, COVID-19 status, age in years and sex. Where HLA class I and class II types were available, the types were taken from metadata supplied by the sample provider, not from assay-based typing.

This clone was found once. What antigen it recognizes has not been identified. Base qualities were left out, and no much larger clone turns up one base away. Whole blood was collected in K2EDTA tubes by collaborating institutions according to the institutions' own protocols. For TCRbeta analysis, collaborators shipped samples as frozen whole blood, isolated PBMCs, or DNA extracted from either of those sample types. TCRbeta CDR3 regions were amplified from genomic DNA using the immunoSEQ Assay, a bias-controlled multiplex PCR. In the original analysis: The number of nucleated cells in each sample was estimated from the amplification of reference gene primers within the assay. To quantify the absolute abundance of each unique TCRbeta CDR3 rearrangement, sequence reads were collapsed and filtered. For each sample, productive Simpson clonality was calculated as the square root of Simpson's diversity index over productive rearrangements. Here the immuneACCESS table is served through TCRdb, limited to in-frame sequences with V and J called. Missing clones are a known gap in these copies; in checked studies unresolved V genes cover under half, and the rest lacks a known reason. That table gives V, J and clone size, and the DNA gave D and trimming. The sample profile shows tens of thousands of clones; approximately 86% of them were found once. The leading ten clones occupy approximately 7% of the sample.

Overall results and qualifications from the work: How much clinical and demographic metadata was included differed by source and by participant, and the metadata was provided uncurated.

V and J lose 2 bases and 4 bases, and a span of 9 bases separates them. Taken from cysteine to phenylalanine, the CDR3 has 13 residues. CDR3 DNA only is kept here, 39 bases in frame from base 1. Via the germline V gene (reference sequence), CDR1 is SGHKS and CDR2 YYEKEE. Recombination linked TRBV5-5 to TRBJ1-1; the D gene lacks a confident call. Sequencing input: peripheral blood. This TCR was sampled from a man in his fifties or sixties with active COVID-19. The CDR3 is CASSFSGGTEAFF. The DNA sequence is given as TGTGCCAGCAGCTTTAGTGGAGGCACTGAAGCTTTCTTT.